Detailed here is one T cell receptor beta chain. This clone was found once. Its antigen specificity is not known. No per-base quality is available; no much larger clone lies one base away. This sample was taken from a study of blood T cell repertoires in COVID-19 (dated by TCRdb to the early 2020s). Describing the broader study: Samples covering the acute and convalescent phases of COVID-19 were provided by collaborators in the United States, Italy and Spain. The dataset comprised deeply sampled blood TCRbeta repertoires from subjects exposed to, actively infected with, or recovered from COVID-19. A freely available public database, intended as a resource for researchers studying the immune response to SARS-CoV-2, is where the repertoires were released. The prospective study material was composed of cDNA or gDNA derived from T cells, B-cell-depleted T cells, or PBMCs. The samples were drawn from the first 160 participants of the ongoing ImmuneRACE study and from some 1,300 subjects provided by 6 global collaborators. HLA class I and class II types, where available, came from metadata supplied by the sample provider rather than from assay-based typing. A de-identified subject ID, COVID-19 status, age in years and sex were almost always included in the sample metadata.

What the work shows at the level of the full study, not this receptor alone: The quantity of clinical and demographic metadata differed by source and by participant and was supplied without curation.

TCRbeta CDR3 regions were amplified from genomic DNA using the immunoSEQ Assay, a bias-controlled multiplex PCR. From the authors' description of their analysis: The number of nucleated cells in each sample was estimated by amplification of reference gene primers within the assay. To quantify the absolute abundance of each unique TCRbeta CDR3 rearrangement, sequence reads were collapsed and filtered. For each sample, productive Simpson clonality was calculated as the square root of Simpson's diversity index across productive rearrangements. Imported from immuneACCESS, the table was reduced by TCRdb to in-frame sequences with V and J called. These copies leave out some clones; in studies compared against another copy, an unresolved V gene accounts for under half, and the cause of the remainder is not known. V and J calls and clone size are those listed in that table; D and trimming were worked out from the DNA. The sample data list about 300,000 clones, and 75% to 90% of these were observed just once. 1.5% of the sample belongs to the ten largest clones.

Trimming removed 2 bases from V and 8 bases from J, leaving 10 bases between the germline ends. CDR1 and CDR2 are drawn from the germline V gene: KGHSH, LQKENI. The CDR3 runs 13 amino acids, cysteine and phenylalanine included. Just CDR3 DNA is preserved here, 39 bases in frame from base 1. Another Seattle source contributed samples from volunteer blood donors who had recovered from COVID-19. Whole blood was collected in K2EDTA tubes by collaborating institutions according to the institutions' own protocols. For TCRbeta analysis, collaborators shipped samples as frozen whole blood, isolated PBMCs, or DNA extracted from either of those sample types.

Sample: peripheral blood. The chain employs TRBV18 and TRBJ2-1, with no reliable assignment of the D segment. This receptor was taken from a woman aged 40 to 49 who had recovered from COVID-19. Here the CDR3 is given as CASSPRREDEQFF. In nucleotide form, the sequence is TGTGCCAGCTCACCAAGGCGAGAGGATGAGCAGTTCTTC. The full variable domain, completed from the reference TRBV18 and TRBJ2-1 proteins outside the CDR3, reads NAGVMQNPRHLVRRRGQEARLRCSPMKGHSHVYWYRQLPEEGLKFMVYLQKENIIDESGMPKERFSAEFPKEGPSILRIQQVVRGDSAAYFCASSPRREDEQFFGPGTRLTVL.